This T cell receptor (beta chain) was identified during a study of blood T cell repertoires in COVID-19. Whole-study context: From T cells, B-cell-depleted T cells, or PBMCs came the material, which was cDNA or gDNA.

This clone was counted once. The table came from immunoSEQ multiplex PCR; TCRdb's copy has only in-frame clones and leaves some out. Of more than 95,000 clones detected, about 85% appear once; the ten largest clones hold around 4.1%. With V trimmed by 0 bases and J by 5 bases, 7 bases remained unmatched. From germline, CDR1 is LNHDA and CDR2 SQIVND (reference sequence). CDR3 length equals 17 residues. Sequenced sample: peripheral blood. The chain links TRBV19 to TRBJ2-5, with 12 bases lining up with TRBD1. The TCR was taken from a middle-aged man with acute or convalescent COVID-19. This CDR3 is CASSIEAGTGGRETQYF. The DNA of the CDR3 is TGTGCCAGTAGTATAGAGGCCGGGACAGGGGGCCGGGAGACCCAGTACTTC.